The present T cell receptor (beta chain) was sequenced within a study of shared clonotypes between healthy human individuals. V lost 5 bases to trimming and J lost 8 bases; unmatched junction nucleotides: 9. CDR1 SEHNR and CDR2 FQNEAQ come from the germline V gene (reference sequence). The length of the CDR3 is 15 residues. Unsorted PBMC DNA sequencing spanned ten immunoSEQ deep assay plates. Profiled with immunoSEQ multiplex PCR; TCRdb holds only in-frame clones, not every one. The data contain approximately 480,000 clones, nearly 80% of them seen just once; the ten biggest clones take up 12%. Each of the donors was a healthy adult who was HIV-negative and had not had a recent acute infection or vaccination. Donors, without exception, were Caucasian adults residing in Nashville, Tennessee.

Source material: PBMCs. This chain joins TRBV7-9 and TRBJ1-4; 9 nucleotides line up with TRBD1. The sequence was collected from a woman aged 40 to 55 in good health. Some clones in this sample may be carry-over from other donors' samples. DNA of the CDR3: TGTGCCAGCAGCCCTCGACAGGGGGTGGAAGAAAAACTGTTTTTT. This sequence encodes CASSPRQGVEEKLFF.